The source of this T cell receptor beta chain is a study of CD8+CD57+ T cells in acquired aplastic anemia. Study information: Isolated CD4+ and CD8+ cells, once sorted, yielded DNA averaging 3.2 ug.

CDR3 and TCR beta VDJ profiling relied on genomic DNA as the template. MiXCR was run by TCRdb on the reads, yielding one entry per CDR3 protein. Of 300,000 or so distinct CDR3 sequences in the sample, 50% to 70% were seen once. The CDR3 consists of 14 residues. V lost 6 bases and J lost 2; bases outside the gene matches: 8. The germline CDR1 and CDR2 sequences are DFQATT and SNEGSKA (reference sequence). The J gene is TRBJ2-3, the V gene TRBV20-1; 7 bases map to TRBD2. This clonotype was obtained from a human donor with severe aplastic anemia or a healthy control (not recorded which). The specimen sequenced was sorted CD4+, CD8+, or CD8+CD57+ T cells (not recorded which) from PBMCs. CDR3 loop: CSAVKAGNTDTQYF. In DNA, the CDR3 is TGCAGTGCCGTGAAAGCGGGGAACACAGATACGCAGTATTTT.